These 23 T cell receptor beta chains share one sample of origin, sequenced in a study of blood T cell repertoires in COVID-19. Using immunoSEQ multiplex PCR, the repertoire was profiled, and TCRdb retains in-frame clones only, with some absent. The sample yields some 210,000 clones, approximately 80% seen once. The specimen sequenced was PBMCs or T cells enriched from blood (not recorded which). These receptors came from a young man with acute COVID-19.

Many counts were recorded for this clone. This chain joins TRBV6-4 and TRBJ2-7; 12 nucleotides align to TRBD2. The CDR3 has 13 amino acids. Looked up from germline, CDR1 is MRHNA and CDR2 is SNTAGT. With 7 bases clipped from V and 2 bases from J, the junction kept 0 bases outside the gene matches. CDR3 residues: CASTSGGAYEQYF. For the CDR3, the DNA is TGTGCCAGCACTAGCGGGGGGGCCTACGAGCAGTACTTC.

The CDR3 bases are TGTGCCAGCAGCTTCACAACAGGGTTCAACGAGCAGTACTTC. Protein product: CASSFTTGFNEQYF. The chain is built from TRBV5-6 and TRBJ2-7, with D possibly matching TRBD1 (6 bases). The ends were cut back, 2 bases at V and 5 bases at J, with 14 bases in the middle. From germline, CDR1 is SGHDT and CDR2 YYEEEE. The CDR3 is made up of 14 amino acids.

This chain links TRBV6-5 with TRBJ1-5, with D hard to call. In germline, CDR1 is MNHEY, CDR2 SVGAGI. Trimming took off 0 bases at V and 5 bases at J, with 5 bases between the two ends. The CDR3 is 13 amino acids. The CDR3, as DNA: TGTGCCAGCAGTTACTCGTTAGATCAGCCCCAGCATTTT. Translation gives CASSYSLDQPQHF.

The V and J genes are TRBV6-6 and TRBJ2-7, with TRBD1 identical over 9 bases. Germline CDR1 and CDR2: MNHNY and SVGAGI (reference sequence). V lost 0 bases and J lost 3; bases outside the gene matches: 0. CDR3 length: 14 residues. The CDR3 nucleotides read TGTGCCAGCAGTTACTCGACAGGGGGCTACGAGCAGTACTTC. This encodes CASSYSTGGYEQYF.

This clone appeared a single time. The chain links TRBV4-1 to TRBJ2-3; D not certain. Germline loops: CDR1 MGHRA, CDR2 YSYEKL. This CDR3 is 14 amino acids long. Trimming took off 1 base at V and 4 bases at J, with 9 bases between the two ends. CDR3 bases: TGCGCCAGCAGCCAAGGGTGGCCCCCAGATACGCAGTATTTT. Amino acids: CASSQGWPPDTQYF.

This clone was seen more than once but under ten times. This rearrangement joins TRBV6-4 to TRBJ2-3; the match to TRBD2 covers 9 bases. Germline assignment: CDR1 MRHNA and CDR2 SNTAGT. The CDR3 has 15 amino acids. V shed 2 bases, J shed 2 bases, and the junction held 2 bases outside the gene matches. DNA of the CDR3: TGTGCCAGCAGTGACGGCGGGGGGGACACAGATACGCAGTATTTT. This sequence encodes CASSDGGGDTDTQYF.

The table lists this clone with a few counts. The J gene is TRBJ2-7, the V gene TRBV9; a possible D gene is TRBD1 (5 bases). The V gene lost 0 bases and the J gene lost 5 bases, with 9 bases spanning the gap. The CDR3 covers 13 residues. Per the germline V gene, CDR1 is SGDLS and CDR2 is YYNGEE. The CDR3 coding sequence is TGTGCCAGCAGCGTAGAAGGACAAAACGAGCAGTACTTC. This translates into CASSVEGQNEQYF.

Only a few counts were recorded for this clone. V and J are TRBV5-6 and TRBJ2-3; 8 nucleotides match TRBD2. In germline, CDR1 is SGHDT, CDR2 YYEEEE. This CDR3 has 15 residues. V trimming: 0 bases; J trimming: 2 bases; junction bases outside the gene matches: 2. The CDR3 nucleotides read TGTGCCAGCAGCTTGGCGGGGGGGGACACAGATACGCAGTATTTT. Its protein is CASSLAGGDTDTQYF.

This clone came up once. This sequence joins TRBV19 and TRBJ2-3, with 8 positions matching TRBD1. V lost 4 bases and J lost 1; bases outside the gene matches: 13. The CDR3 is 18 amino acids. Per the germline V gene, CDR1 is LNHDA and CDR2 is SQIVND (reference sequence). The DNA for the CDR3 is TGTGCCAGTAGTACCGGACAGGGAACAACCCCTGGCACAGATACGCAGTATTTT. Protein: CASSTGQGTTPGTDTQYF. Using reference TRBV19 and TRBJ2-3 for the parts outside the CDR3, the full variable domain is DGGITQSPKYLFRKEGQNVTLSCEQNLNHDAMYWYRQDPGQGLRLIYYSQIVNDFQKGDIAEGYSVSREKKESFPLTVTSAQKNPTAFYLCASSTGQGTTPGTDTQYFGPGTRLTVL.

The chain combines TRBV10-3 with TRBJ1-2; maybe TRBD1 (6 bases). The CDR3 loop spans 14 amino acids. Germline CDR1 reads ENHRY; CDR2 reads SYGVKD. Between the trimmed V and J ends, which lost 10 bases and 4 bases, there was a span of 19 bases. CDR3 in amino acids: CANHNGQGTYGYTF. CDR3 DNA: TGTGCCAACCATAACGGGCAGGGGACCTATGGCTACACCTTC.

The chain combines TRBV9 with TRBJ2-5; tentative D call: TRBD1 (7 bases). Trimming cost V 0 bases and J 5 bases, with 14 bases left between them. The CDR3 runs 15 residues. The germline CDR1 and CDR2 sequences are SGDLS and YYNGEE. In nucleotides, the CDR3 is TGTGCCAGCAGCGTAGTAGGAGGGGGCGGTGAGACCCAGTACTTC. It is translated as CASSVVGGGGETQYF. The full variable domain, its missing parts supplied by reference TRBV9 and TRBJ2-5, is DSGVTQTPKHLITATGQRVTLRCSPRSGDLSVYWYQQSLDQGLQFLIQYYNGEERAKGNILERFSAQQFPDLHSELNLSSLELGDSALYFCASSVVGGGGETQYFGPGTRLLVL.

V is TRBV4-2 and J is TRBJ2-1; no reliable D call. This CDR3 comprises 16 residues. V lost 0 bases and J 4 bases, leaving 13 bases between the germline ends. CDR1 and CDR2 from the germline V gene are LGHNA and YNFKEQ. CDR3 amino acids: CASSQDPRGTYNEQFF. CDR3 coding DNA: TGTGCCAGCAGCCAAGATCCCCGCGGAACTTACAATGAGCAGTTCTTC.

This CDR3 reads CASSEQGLSYGYTF. DNA for the CDR3: TGTGCCAGCAGTGAACAGGGACTTAGCTATGGCTACACCTTC. V is TRBV25-1 and J is TRBJ1-2; perhaps TRBD1 as D (5 bases). The ends were cut back, 2 bases at V and 4 bases at J, with 11 bases in the middle. CDR1 MGHDK and CDR2 SYGVNS come from the germline V gene. The CDR3 extends over 14 amino acids.

The chain uses TRBV5-1 and TRBJ1-2, with 8 bases lining up with TRBD1. This CDR3 spans 14 amino acids. Trimming cost V 3 bases and J 0 bases; bases outside gene matches: 1. In germline, CDR1 is SGHRS, CDR2 YFSETQ. The CDR3 DNA reads as TGCGCCAGCAGCTCAGGGGGCGCTAACTATGGCTACACCTTC. Residues: CASSSGGANYGYTF. Full variable domain (outside the CDR3, taken from reference TRBV5-1 and TRBJ1-2): KAGVTQTPRYLIKTRGQQVTLSCSPISGHRSVSWYQQTPGQGLQFLFEYFSETQRNKGNFPGRFSGRQFSNSRSEMNVSTLELGDSALYLCASSSGGANYGYTFGSGTRLTVV.

This chain links TRBV7-2 with TRBJ1-5; 8 bases agree with TRBD1. There are 17 residues in the CDR3. Germline V lookup: CDR1 SGHTA, CDR2 FQGNSA. V lost 1 base to trimming and J lost 3 bases; unmatched junction nucleotides: 8. CDR3 DNA: TGTGCCAGCAGCTTAGGGGGGACAGGACTCCACAATCAGCCCCAGCATTTT. Encoded protein: CASSLGGTGLHNQPQHF.

CDR3: CASSLGLKKQFF. The CDR3 DNA is TGTGCCAGCAGTTTGGGGCTTAAGAAGCAGTTCTTC. This chain links TRBV28 with TRBJ2-1; D is possibly TRBD1 (5 bases). V was trimmed by 3 bases and J by 11 bases, leaving 11 bases between them. Germline CDR1 and CDR2: MDHEN and SYDVKM. The CDR3 loop spans 12 amino acids.

The gene calls are TRBV7-3 and TRBJ1-1; 9 bases are shared with TRBD1. The V gene's germline CDR1 is SGHTA and CDR2 FQGTGA. The CDR3 is 14 residues long. With V trimmed by 5 bases and J by 5 bases, 6 bases remained unmatched. DNA of the CDR3: TGTGCCAGCAGCCCCGGGACAGGGATTACTGAAGCTTTCTTT. Translated: CASSPGTGITEAFF.

This CDR3 reads CAVARSSYNSPLHF. DNA for the CDR3: TGTGCCGTAGCCCGAAGCTCCTATAATTCACCCCTCCACTTT. The V call is TRBV6-5, the J call TRBJ1-6; D gene uncertain. CDR1 and CDR2 (germline): MNHEY, SVGAGI. This CDR3 comprises 14 residues. Trimming stripped 11 bases from V and 0 bases from J, with 11 bases between.

This chain joins TRBV6-2 or TRBV6-3 and TRBJ2-7, with 7 bases lining up with TRBD1. Trimming cost V 6 bases and J 3 bases; bases outside gene matches: 23. Germline CDR1 and CDR2: MNHEY and SVGEGT. This CDR3 spans 19 amino acids. The CDR3 nucleotides are TGTGCCAGCAGCCCTACAGGGGTAAGGGTAACTACGCAGGTCTACGAGCAGTACTTC. It specifies CASSPTGVRVTTQVYEQYF.

The rearrangement joins TRBV3-1 (or the pseudogene TRBV3-2) to TRBJ1-1; 9 bases are shared with TRBD1. The germline gives CDR1 LGHDT, CDR2 YNNKEL (reference sequence). Germline trimming cut 4 bases from V and 10 bases from J; bases unmatched to any gene: 10. This CDR3 region has 14 residues. DNA of the CDR3: TGTGCCAGCAGCCGGGTGAAGGACAGGGGATCAGCTTTCTTT. Protein product: CASSRVKDRGSAFF.

The rearrangement joins TRBV7-6 to TRBJ2-7; TRBD2 aligns across 11 bases. Losses at the gene ends were 1 base for V and 0 bases for J; bases not matched to a gene: 8. CDR1 SGHVS and CDR2 FNYEAQ come from the germline V gene. The CDR3 is made up of 18 amino acids. CDR3 protein: CASSLVASGGPDSYEQYF. CDR3 sequence (DNA): TGTGCCAGCAGCTTAGTTGCTAGCGGGGGGCCCGACTCCTACGAGCAGTACTTC.

The V gene is TRBV5-1, the J gene TRBJ2-1, with TRBD2 matching over 11 bases. The CDR3 is made up of 15 amino acids. In germline, CDR1 is SGHRS, CDR2 YFSETQ. The junction had 5 bases not matched to a gene; V was cut back by 5 bases and J by 4 bases. CDR3 sequence (DNA): TGCGCCAGCAGGCCGACTAGCGGGATGTACAATGAGCAGTTCTTC. It codes for CASRPTSGMYNEQFF.

The DNA of the CDR3 is TGTGCCAGCAGCTTATTCGCAGGGATGGGGCAGCCCCAGCATTTT. As protein: CASSLFAGMGQPQHF. The chain is built from TRBV7-2 and TRBJ1-5, with a possible D match to TRBD1 (5 bases). Germline lookup yields CDR1 SGHTA and CDR2 FQGNSA. The germline V and J ends were trimmed by 2 bases and 7 bases, with 15 bases remaining between them. The CDR3 consists of 15 residues.